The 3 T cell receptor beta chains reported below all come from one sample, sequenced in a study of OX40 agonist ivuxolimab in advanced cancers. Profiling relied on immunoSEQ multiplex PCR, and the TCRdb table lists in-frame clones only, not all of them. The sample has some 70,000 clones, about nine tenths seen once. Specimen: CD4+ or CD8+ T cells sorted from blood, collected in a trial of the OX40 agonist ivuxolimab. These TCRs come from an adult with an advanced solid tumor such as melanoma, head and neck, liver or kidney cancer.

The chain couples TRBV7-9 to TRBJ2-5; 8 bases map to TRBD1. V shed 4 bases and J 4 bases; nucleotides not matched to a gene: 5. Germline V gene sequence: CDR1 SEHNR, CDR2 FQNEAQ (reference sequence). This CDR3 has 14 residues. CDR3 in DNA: TGTGCCAGCAGCTATTCAGGGGGCTCAGAGACCCAGTACTTC. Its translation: CASSYSGGSETQYF.

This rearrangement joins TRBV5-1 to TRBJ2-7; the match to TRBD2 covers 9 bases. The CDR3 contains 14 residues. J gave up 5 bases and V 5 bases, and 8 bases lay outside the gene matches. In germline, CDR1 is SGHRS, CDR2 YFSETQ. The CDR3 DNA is TGCGCCAGCAGTCCCGGCGGGGGGGCTGACGAGCAGTACTTC. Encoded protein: CASSPGGGADEQYF.

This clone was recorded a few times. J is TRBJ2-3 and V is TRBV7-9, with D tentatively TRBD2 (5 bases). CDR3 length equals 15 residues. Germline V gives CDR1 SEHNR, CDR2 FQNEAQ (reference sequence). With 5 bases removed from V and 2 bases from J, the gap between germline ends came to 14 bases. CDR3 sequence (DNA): TGTGCCAGCAGCGACTATCCGATAGACACAGATACGCAGTATTTT. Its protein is CASSDYPIDTDTQYF.